This TCR beta chain is from a study of T cells in localized non-small cell lung cancer. Study-level points and caveats: There were a median roughly 61 of the top 100 tumor clones appearing in adjacent lung.

Comment on this clone: What it binds is not known.

Profiled with immunoSEQ multiplex PCR; TCRdb holds only in-frame clones, not every one. The sample has 4,100 or so clones; approximately 30% are singletons. Trimming removed 7 bases from V and 1 base from J, with 11 bases in between. The CDR3 spans 14 residues. In germline, CDR1 is MDHEN, CDR2 SYDVKM. The genes are TRBV28 and TRBJ1-3, with D unresolved. The sequence came from a man aged 35 to 69 with stage III squamous cell lung carcinoma. The sample was lung tumor tissue, taken before any cancer treatment. The CDR3 spells CASIKWGSGNTIYF. Here the CDR3 DNA reads TGTGCCAGCATCAAATGGGGTTCTGGAAACACCATATATTTT.